These 17 T cell receptor beta chains originate from one sample sequenced in a study of blood T cell repertoires in COVID-19. Method: immunoSEQ multiplex PCR; TCRdb's copy keeps in-frame clones and lacks some. Found here are about 210,000 clones, around 85% of them singletons; the top ten hold under 20%. The specimen sequenced was PBMCs or T cells enriched from blood (not recorded which). The receptors derive from a man in his forties who had recovered from COVID-19.

The rearrangement links TRBV5-6 to TRBJ2-2, with a possible D match to TRBD1 (6 bases). The CDR3 runs 15 residues. Trimming left V 1 base short and J 3 bases short, with 10 bases between. Germline values: CDR1 SGHDT, CDR2 YYEEEE. The CDR3 DNA is TGTGCCAGCAGCTTGACAGGGTTAGACACCGGGGAGCTGTTTTTT. Its translation is CASSLTGLDTGELFF.

The gene calls are TRBV4-3 and TRBJ2-7; 8 nucleotides agree with TRBD1. V shed 0 bases, J shed 6 bases, and the junction held 10 bases outside the gene matches. The CDR3 extends over 16 amino acids. Germline assignment: CDR1 LGHNA and CDR2 YSLEER. The CDR3 spells CASSQDLQGARAEQYF. CDR3 nucleotide sequence: TGCGCCAGCAGCCAAGATCTCCAGGGGGCGCGAGCCGAGCAGTACTTC.

The chain combines TRBV5-4 with TRBJ1-2; 9 nucleotides agree with TRBD1. With V trimmed by 6 bases and J by 4 bases, 7 bases remained unmatched. Germline V gene data show CDR1 as SGHNT and CDR2 as YYREEE (reference sequence). The CDR3 has 14 amino acids. CDR3 protein: CASTHRGQGYGYTF. CDR3 nucleotide sequence: TGTGCCAGCACCCACAGGGGGCAGGGCTATGGCTACACCTTC.

CDR3 nucleotides: TGTGCCAGCAGCCCGGGACTAGCGCTGTCCTACGAGCAGTACTTC. This gives the protein CASSPGLALSYEQYF. The V gene is TRBV3-1 (or the pseudogene TRBV3-2), the J gene TRBJ2-7, with 10 bases lining up with TRBD2. The CDR3 length is 15 residues. The germline V gene has CDR1 LGHDT and CDR2 YNNKEL (reference sequence). The ends lost 4 bases at V and 1 base at J; junction bases unmatched: 4.

In regard to this clone: The same CDR3 can be traced to other DNA sequences in this sample. The V call is TRBV7-9, the J call TRBJ2-3; tentative D call: TRBD2 (6 bases). The CDR3 runs 14 residues. Germline V gene data show CDR1 as SEHNR and CDR2 as FQNEAQ (reference sequence). The V gene lost 6 bases and the J gene lost 0 bases, with 10 bases spanning the gap. The CDR3 loop is CASSLEGSTDTQYF. In DNA form, the CDR3 reads TGTGCCAGCAGTTTGGAGGGTAGCACAGATACGCAGTATTTT.

V gene TRBV7-2 combines with J gene TRBJ2-3; 12 bases fit TRBD2. This CDR3 has 17 amino acids. Germline assignment: CDR1 SGHTA and CDR2 FQGNSA. V gave up 1 base and J gave up 3 bases; unmatched junction bases: 5. CDR3 coding DNA: TGTGCCAGCAGCTTAGGCCCTAGCGGGGGGGGGACAGATACGCAGTATTTT. It translates to CASSLGPSGGGTDTQYF. Using reference TRBV7-2 and TRBJ2-3 for the parts outside the CDR3, the full variable domain is GAGVSQSPSNKVTEKGKDVELRCDPISGHTALYWYRQSLGQGLEFLIYFQGNSAPDKSGLPSDRFSAERTGGSVSTLTIQRTQQEDSAVYLCASSLGPSGGGTDTQYFGPGTRLTVL.

This clone was seen only a few times. The V call is TRBV9, the J call TRBJ1-2, with 12 bases aligning to TRBD1. V dropped 3 bases and J dropped 1; count of bases not matched to a gene: 10. In germline, CDR1 is SGDLS, CDR2 YYNGEE. The CDR3 has 18 amino acids. Written as DNA, the CDR3 is TGTGCCAGCAGCGCACTTGGGACAGGGGGCGAACTTAACTATGGCTACACCTTC. Translated: CASSALGTGGELNYGYTF.

The chain uses TRBV5-1 and TRBJ1-1; TRBD1 might be the D (6 bases). V shed 4 bases and J shed 5 bases, with 27 bases lying between them. This CDR3 region has 18 residues. Germline CDR1 SGHRS, CDR2 YFSETQ. The CDR3 here is CASSREWRGLVVETEAFF. The CDR3 DNA reads as TGCGCCAGCAGCCGGGAATGGCGGGGGCTGGTGGTCGAAACTGAAGCTTTCTTT.

V and J are TRBV7-9 and TRBJ2-6; D is uncertain. The CDR3 sequence is 16 residues long. Trimming took 7 bases from V and 0 from J, leaving 13 bases between them. CDR1 and CDR2 from the germline V gene are SEHNR and FQNEAQ (reference sequence). The CDR3 is CASIPLGRSGANVLTF. The CDR3 nucleotides read TGTGCCAGCATTCCCCTTGGGCGCTCTGGGGCCAACGTCCTGACTTTC.

The CDR3 region has the DNA TGTGCCAGCAGTTTAGGAAGCGGATACGAGCAGTACTTC. Residues: CASSLGSGYEQYF. The chain joins TRBV27 to TRBJ2-7; possible D gene TRBD2, 5 bases. Trimming stripped 2 bases from V and 4 bases from J, with 9 bases between. This CDR3 contains 13 residues. Germline V gives CDR1 MNHEY, CDR2 SMNVEV (reference sequence).

The V gene is TRBV11-1, the J gene TRBJ2-7, with a tentative D call TRBD1 (6 bases). The CDR3 is 15 amino acids. The germline V and J ends were trimmed by 5 bases and 0 bases, with 14 bases remaining between them. The germline V gene has CDR1 SGHAT and CDR2 FQDESV (reference sequence). CDR3 protein: CASSLLQGPSYEQYF. In nucleotides, the CDR3 is TGTGCCAGCAGCCTATTACAGGGACCCTCCTACGAGCAGTACTTC.

V is TRBV28 and J is TRBJ2-3, with 12 bases fitting TRBD1. Germline trimming cut 6 bases from V and 3 bases from J; bases unmatched to any gene: 4. The CDR3 is 15 residues long. CDR1 and CDR2 (germline): MDHEN, SYDVKM. CDR3 amino acids: CASSLGQGATDTQYF. CDR3 DNA sequence: TGTGCCAGCAGCTTGGGACAGGGGGCTACAGATACGCAGTATTTT.

The chain has TRBV5-5 and TRBJ1-5; D perhaps matches TRBD1 (6 bases). Germline values: CDR1 SGHKS, CDR2 YYEKEE (reference sequence). V was shortened by 0 bases and J by 4 bases, with 8 bases between the two germline ends. This CDR3 spans 14 amino acids. In DNA, the CDR3 is TGTGCCAGCAGCTTGGACAGGGTTAATCAGCCCCAGCATTTT. Encoded protein: CASSLDRVNQPQHF. The complete variable domain, with remaining parts taken from reference TRBV5-5 and TRBJ1-5, reads DAGVTQSPTHLIKTRGQQVTLRCSPISGHKSVSWYQQVLGQGPQFIFQYYEKEERGRGNFPDRFSARQFPNYSSELNVNALLLGDSALYLCASSLDRVNQPQHFGDGTRLSIL.

V is TRBV3-1 (or the pseudogene TRBV3-2) and J is TRBJ2-2; 8 positions match TRBD1. Germline CDR1 reads LGHDT; CDR2 reads YNNKEL (reference sequence). V lost 6 bases and J lost 6; bases outside the gene matches: 9. The CDR3 runs to 15 residues. CDR3 nucleotide sequence: TGTGCCAGCAGTTTCAGGGGGCGCGGCCCCGGGGAGCTGTTTTTT. Its translation is CASSFRGRGPGELFF.

This chain links TRBV18 with TRBJ2-7; D ambiguous. The CDR3 is 12 residues long. In germline, CDR1 is KGHSH, CDR2 LQKENI. V was trimmed by 3 bases and J by 5 bases, leaving 8 bases between them. CDR3 loop: CASSPVGDEQYF. The CDR3 DNA reads as TGTGCCAGCTCACCGGTCGGTGACGAGCAGTACTTC.

This chain links TRBV12-3 or TRBV12-4 with TRBJ1-1; TRBD1 is a possible D gene (6 bases). The CDR3 runs 12 residues. V was cut by 3 bases and J by 11 bases, with 13 bases left in between. The chain's CDR3 is CASSFGGQRAFF. As DNA, the CDR3 is TGTGCCAGCAGTTTTGGAGGACAGCGGGCTTTCTTT.

This rearrangement joins TRBV28 to TRBJ1-2; D unclear. The CDR3 is 13 residues long. Germline V gene data show CDR1 as MDHEN and CDR2 as SYDVKM. V gave up 7 bases and J gave up 1 base, with 10 bases separating them. For the CDR3, the DNA is TGTGCCAGCACCCTTCAGGTTAACTATGGCTACACCTTC. Its protein is CASTLQVNYGYTF.